Listed below are T cell receptor beta chains from one sample, sequenced in a study of cytomegalovirus exposure and HLA in healthy donors. Sequencing used immunoSEQ multiplex PCR; TCRdb keeps in-frame clones, though not all of them. The sample lists about 220,000 clones, around nine tenths occurring once. Input material: PBMCs. The receptors derive from a man between 18 and 29 years old in good health and CMV-seronegative. Both conserved end residues are part of each CDR3. D genes are given only for firm matches.

TRBD1	TRBV7-8	TRBJ1-2	TGTGCCAGCAGCTTACTCATCGGGACAGGGAATTTGAATGGCTACACCTTC	CASSLLIGTGNLNGYTF
.	TRBV10-2	TRBJ2-6	TGCGCCAGCAGTGCCACGTCACCGGGACAAATCTCTGGGGCCAACGTCCTGACTTTC	CASSATSPGQISGANVLTF
.	TRBV28	TRBJ1-6	TGTGCCAGCAGTTTATTCGGTTCAGCCCGAGCGGATTCACCCCTCCACTTT	CASSLFGSARADSPLHF
TRBD1	TRBV7-9	TRBJ2-2	TGTGCCAGGAAAACGCCGGGACAGGGTATCACCGGGGAGCTGTTTTTT	CARKTPGQGITGELFF
.	TRBV7-8	TRBJ1-2	TGTGCCAGCAGCTTAAGCTACTATGGCTACACCTTC	CASSLSYYGYTF
.	TRBV18	TRBJ2-7	TGTGCCAGCTCACCAACAAGCGCAGACTACGAGCAGTACTTC	CASSPTSADYEQYF
.	TRBV10-2	TRBJ2-3	TGCGCCAGCAGGGAGGGTAGTTTACCCGCCGATACGCAGTATTTT	CASREGSLPADTQYF
.	TRBV27	TRBJ2-1	TGTGCCAGCAGCTGGGGGACGGGAGAGATGGCCTATGAGCAGTTCTTC	CASSWGTGEMAYEQFF
.	TRBV28	TRBJ2-5	TGTGCCAGCAGTTTAAGCGTTTCAAGAAAAGAGACCCAGTACTTC	CASSLSVSRKETQYF
TRBD2	TRBV6-5	TRBJ2-5	TGTGCCAGCAGTTACTCGCGCGGGGGGCGAGAGACCCAGTACTTC	CASSYSRGGRETQYF
.	TRBV6-5	TRBJ2-7	TGTGCCAGCAGCCTCCTCGGCGGGTACGAGCAGTACTTC	CASSLLGGYEQYF
.	TRBV6-6	TRBJ1-4	TGTGCCAGCAGGGTCCCGACAGGTGAAAAACTGTTTTTT	CASRVPTGEKLFF
.	TRBV28	TRBJ1-2	TGTGCCAGCAGCTTTGGACAGAACTATGGCTACACCTTC	CASSFGQNYGYTF
TRBD2	TRBV7-2	TRBJ2-5	TGTGCCAGCAGCCCACGGCCACTAGCGCCCCAAGAGACCCAGTACTTC	CASSPRPLAPQETQYF
.	TRBV19	TRBJ2-7	TGTGCCAGCAGTAGGGGGGGGTACGAGCAGTACTTC	CASSRGGYEQYF
.	TRBV27	TRBJ2-4	TGTGCCAGCAGTTTTTCTCGGGAAAACATTCAGTACTTC	CASSFSRENIQYF
TRBD2	TRBV27	TRBJ2-3	TGTGCCAGCAGTTTTCGGCGGGAGGGCGTGACGCAGTATTTT	CASSFRREGVTQYF
.	TRBV6-6	TRBJ2-1	TGTGCCAGCAGCTCTAGCGAAGGTGAGCAGTTCTTC	CASSSSEGEQFF
TRBD1	TRBV18	TRBJ1-1	TGTGCCAGCTCACCGGATGGGACAGTACAAGCTTTCTTT	CASSPDGTVQAFF
TRBD1	TRBV10-3	TRBJ2-5	TGTGCCACCTTACAGGGGGCAAGGGAGACCCAGTACTTC	CATLQGARETQYF
TRBD1	TRBV18	TRBJ1-4	TGTGCCAGCTCACCAGGGACAGGGGATTTATTGAAACTGTTTTTT	CASSPGTGDLLKLFF
.	TRBV25-1	TRBJ1-1	TGTGCCAGCAGGTTAACATCGAACACTGAAGCTTTCTTT	CASRLTSNTEAFF